This passage covers 14 T cell receptor beta chains from one sample sequenced in a study of T cell repertoires in cytomegalovirus infection. TCRdb redid the calling of the reads with MiXCR, one entry per CDR3 protein. The sample has 150,000 to 200,000 distinct CDR3 sequences; roughly an eighth are singletons. The sample was PBMCs. The source is a human donor in good health (CMV status not recorded). Some clones in this sample may be carry-over from other donors' samples.

The V gene is TRBV5-4, the J gene TRBJ2-1; TRBD2 matches at 10 bases. V lost 3 bases and J lost 5; bases outside the gene matches: 5. Germline values: CDR1 SGHNT, CDR2 YYREEE (reference sequence). The CDR3 has 15 residues. The CDR3 loop is CASSYLAGVDNEQFF. CDR3 DNA: TGTGCCAGCAGCTATCTAGCGGGGGTTGACAATGAGCAGTTCTTC.

This clonotype was seen a few times. This rearrangement joins TRBV20-1 to TRBJ2-7; tentative D call: TRBD2 (5 bases). Germline V gene lookup returns CDR1 DFQATT and CDR2 SNEGSKA (reference sequence). The CDR3 has 14 residues. V lost 3 bases and J 0 bases, leaving 12 bases between the germline ends. Here the CDR3 DNA reads TGCAGTGCTAGGGTCAGCGGACCCTCCTACGAGCAGTACTTC. It yields the protein CSARVSGPSYEQYF.

Remarks on this clonotype: A much larger clonotype is one base distant, so this may be a read error. This chain uses TRBV7-6 with TRBJ2-1, with D possibly being TRBD2 (6 bases). Germline assignment: CDR1 SGHVS and CDR2 FNYEAQ. Trimming stripped 1 base from V and 9 bases from J, with 13 bases between. This CDR3 is 14 amino acids long. The CDR3 sequence is CASSLGGNSSEQFF. The CDR3 coding sequence is TGTGCCAGCAGCTTAGGCGGGAACTCCAGTGAGCAGTTCTTC. Filled out from reference TRBV7-6 and TRBJ2-1, the complete variable domain reads GAGVSQSPRYKVTKRGQDVALRCDPISGHVSLYWYRQALGQGPEFLTYFNYEAQQDKSGLPNDRFSAERPEGSISTLTIQRTEQRDSAMYRCASSLGGNSSEQFFGPGTRLTVL.

This clonotype occurred many times. The chain recombines TRBV7-8 with TRBJ2-1; D not certain. Per the germline V gene, CDR1 is SGHVS and CDR2 is FQNEAQ. V gave up 5 bases and J gave up 0 bases, with 8 bases separating them. The CDR3 is 14 amino acids. The CDR3 DNA is TGTGCCAGCAGCCCGGTCTCCTCCTACAATGAGCAGTTCTTC. Translating it yields CASSPVSSYNEQFF.

The chain has TRBV5-6 and TRBJ2-5; 11 bases line up with TRBD1. The germline CDR1 and CDR2 sequences are SGHDT and YYEEEE. The CDR3 runs 13 residues. Trimming removed 4 bases from V and 10 bases from J; junction bases left unmatched: 6. The CDR3 coding sequence is TGTGCCAGCAGCCCCGGACAGGGGGCAGGCCAGTACTTC. This sequence encodes CASSPGQGAGQYF. Complete variable domain (other parts from reference TRBV5-6 and TRBJ2-5): DAGVTQSPTHLIKTRGQQVTLRCSPKSGHDTVSWYQQALGQGPQFIFQYYEEEERQRGNFPDRFSGHQFPNYSSELNVNALLLGDSALYLCASSPGQGAGQYFGPGTRLLVL.

This chain links TRBV6-8 with TRBJ2-7; D uncertain. Per germline, CDR1 MNHGY and CDR2 SAAAGT. Between the trimmed V and J ends, which lost 6 bases and 1 base, there was a span of 16 bases. The CDR3 extends over 15 amino acids. CDR3 protein: CASRDWGSWSYEQYF. The CDR3, as DNA: TGTGCCAGCAGGGATTGGGGAAGTTGGTCCTACGAGCAGTACTTC.

This clonotype was detected ten times or more. This chain connects TRBV7-9 to TRBJ2-2, with 10 nucleotides matching TRBD1. The J segment lost 6 bases and the V segment lost 6 bases, leaving 7 bases of the junction unmatched. Per germline, CDR1 SEHNR and CDR2 FQNEAQ (reference sequence). The length of the CDR3 is 15 residues. This CDR3 reads CASSPGTGASGELFF. The CDR3, as DNA: TGTGCCAGCAGTCCCGGGACAGGGGCATCCGGGGAGCTGTTTTTT.

There are a few counts of this clonotype. This chain uses TRBV12-3 or TRBV12-4 with TRBJ1-1; perhaps TRBD1 as D (5 bases). Between the trimmed V and J ends, which lost 7 bases and 13 bases, there was a span of 19 bases. CDR3 length: 12 amino acids. The CDR3 region has the DNA TGTGCCAGCATCGGGACCTCGGGAAAGGGTTTCTTT. Its translation: CASIGTSGKGFF.

The rearrangement uses TRBV12-3 or TRBV12-4 and TRBJ2-5; D is unresolved. The CDR3 runs 14 residues. Between the trimmed V and J ends, which lost 6 bases and 5 bases, there was a span of 16 bases. The CDR3 reads CASSRSDRWETQYF. The CDR3 DNA follows: TGTGCCAGCAGCCGATCGGACCGGTGGGAGACCCAGTACTTC.

This clonotype was counted ten times or more. This rearrangement joins TRBV7-6 to TRBJ2-1, with 10 bases fitting TRBD1. The CDR3 contains 15 residues. Germline CDR1 SGHVS, CDR2 FNYEAQ. V dropped 1 base and J dropped 6; count of bases not matched to a gene: 3. The CDR3 reads CASSLVGTGVNEQFF. The DNA of the CDR3 is TGTGCCAGCAGCTTAGTTGGGACAGGGGTCAATGAGCAGTTCTTC.

The rearrangement uses TRBV28 and TRBJ2-7, with 11 nucleotides matching TRBD2. CDR1 is MDHEN, CDR2 SYDVKM, per germline. V gave up 11 bases and J gave up 2 bases; unmatched junction bases: 5. The CDR3 has 13 amino acids. CDR3 loop: CACGTSGTYEQYF. The CDR3 bases are TGTGCCTGCGGGACTAGCGGCACCTACGAGCAGTACTTC.

This chain links TRBV28 with TRBJ1-1; D ambiguous. Trimming pared 1 base from V and 1 base from J, leaving 7 bases between. Germline values: CDR1 MDHEN, CDR2 SYDVKM. CDR3 length: 14 amino acids. CDR3 sequence (DNA): TGTGCCAGCAGTTTATCGGATAGGAACACTGAAGCTTTCTTT. This encodes CASSLSDRNTEAFF.

This clonotype was detected only once. The V and J genes are TRBV28 and TRBJ1-1; 7 bases are shared with TRBD1. Germline assignment: CDR1 MDHEN and CDR2 SYDVKM. V was pared by 5 bases and J by 10 bases, with 13 bases of the junction left unmatched. CDR3 length: 14 residues. CDR3 nucleotide sequence: TGTGCCAGCAGTAGACAGGGATCATCAGTAGCAGCTTTCTTT. Its translation: CASSRQGSSVAAFF. Full variable domain (outside the CDR3, taken from reference TRBV28 and TRBJ1-1): DVKVTQSSRYLVKRTGEKVFLECVQDMDHENMFWYRQDPGLGLRLIYFSYDVKMKEKGDIPEGYSVSREKKERFSLILESASTNQTSMYLCASSRQGSSVAAFFGQGTRLTVV.

V gene TRBV6-6 combines with J gene TRBJ2-7; 8 bases line up with TRBD1. Trimming cost V 6 bases and J 2 bases; bases outside gene matches: 6. The CDR3 is 14 residues long. The germline gives CDR1 MNHNY, CDR2 SVGAGI (reference sequence). The CDR3 DNA is TGTGCCAGCAGCTACGGACAGGGCCCCTACGAGCAGTACTTC. It is translated as CASSYGQGPYEQYF.